The rows below give T cell receptor beta chains drawn from one sample of a study of cytomegalovirus exposure and HLA in healthy donors. Clones were read by immunoSEQ multiplex PCR, and TCRdb kept only the in-frame ones, dropping some. The repertoire holds more than 120,000 clones, with about 79% as singletons. Sequencing used PBMCs. The receptors derive from a male donor in good health and CMV-seronegative. Each CDR3 is given with its conserved first and last residue. Each record gives: CDR3 DNA, CDR3 protein, D gene, V gene, J gene, clone size. The D gene is left open where the match is weak. Only part of the rows carry a size: once, few, many, or a class if the clone is expanded.

DNA: TGTGCCTGGACCAAAGGGGTAGGGTCCTACAATGAGCAGTTCTTC
CDR3: CAWTKGVGSYNEQFF
D: NA
V: TRBV30
J: TRBJ2-1
size: NA

DNA: TGTGCCAGCAGCCCGATAGGGGGTCTAGCCAAAAACATTCAGTACTTC
CDR3: CASSPIGGLAKNIQYF
D: NA
V: TRBV13
J: TRBJ2-4
size: NA

DNA: TGTGCCACCAAAGGACAAAACTCCTACGAGCAGTACTTC
CDR3: CATKGQNSYEQYF
D: NA
V: TRBV15
J: TRBJ2-7
size: NA

DNA: TGCGCCAGCAGCCCTGAGGGTTTAAACTATGGCTACACCTTC
CDR3: CASSPEGLNYGYTF
D: NA
V: TRBV4-1
J: TRBJ1-2
size: NA

DNA: TGTGCCAGCAGTTTATCCGGGCTAGCTAGGGATGAGCAGTTCTTC
CDR3: CASSLSGLARDEQFF
D: NA
V: TRBV28
J: TRBJ2-1
size: NA

DNA: TGTGCCAGCAGCGTAGCATATGGCTTCACAGATACGCAGTATTTT
CDR3: CASSVAYGFTDTQYF
D: NA
V: TRBV9
J: TRBJ2-3
size: NA

DNA: TGTGCCAGCAGCCCCTCTCACTCCGGGGAGCTGTTTTTT
CDR3: CASSPSHSGELFF
D: NA
V: TRBV7-9
J: TRBJ2-2
size: NA

DNA: TGTGCCAGCAGCACCGCGGAGGGGCCCAATGAGCAGTTCTTC
CDR3: CASSTAEGPNEQFF
D: NA
V: TRBV2
J: TRBJ2-1
size: NA

DNA: TGTGCCAGTAGTATAGGGGCCGACCAAGAGACCCAGTACTTC
CDR3: CASSIGADQETQYF
D: NA
V: TRBV19
J: TRBJ2-5
size: NA

DNA: TGTGCCAGCAGCTTAGGGGCTTCCACAGATACGCAGTATTTT
CDR3: CASSLGASTDTQYF
D: NA
V: TRBV7-2
J: TRBJ2-3
size: NA

DNA: TGTGCCAGCAGCCCCAGGGGGGACAGGGGAATTTCCTACGAGCAGTACTTC
CDR3: CASSPRGDRGISYEQYF
D: TRBD1
V: TRBV11-2
J: TRBJ2-7
size: NA

DNA: TGTGCCAGCAGCTTAGGGAGTTCTGGAAACACCATATATTTT
CDR3: CASSLGSSGNTIYF
D: NA
V: TRBV7-2
J: TRBJ1-3
size: NA

DNA: TGTGCCAGCAGCTTAGGATCAAGAGGGACACAGGGGCATGGCTACACCTTC
CDR3: CASSLGSRGTQGHGYTF
D: TRBD1
V: TRBV7-9
J: TRBJ1-2
size: NA

DNA: TGTGCCAGCATGTCCGACAGATCCTACGAGCAGTACTTC
CDR3: CASMSDRSYEQYF
D: NA
V: TRBV2
J: TRBJ2-7
size: NA

DNA: TGCGCCAGCAGCCAAGAGACTGGAACAGGGGGCTCCTACAATGAGCAGTTCTTC
CDR3: CASSQETGTGGSYNEQFF
D: TRBD1
V: TRBV4-3
J: TRBJ2-1
size: NA

DNA: TGTGCCAGCTCACCACCAGGGTTTTCTAGCGGGACTCCCCCTACAATTGAGCAGTTCTTC
CDR3: CASSPPGFSSGTPPTIEQFF
D: TRBD2
V: TRBV18
J: TRBJ2-1
size: NA

DNA: TGCGCCAGCAGCCTTGGACTGGACGAAGCTTTCTTT
CDR3: CASSLGLDEAFF
D: NA
V: TRBV5-1
J: TRBJ1-1
size: once

DNA: TGTGCCAGCAGCCCTAGCGGAAGGACCCAGTACTTC
CDR3: CASSPSGRTQYF
D: TRBD2
V: TRBV4-2
J: TRBJ2-5
size: NA

DNA: TGTGCCAGCAGCTTAGATTGGACTAGCGGATACGAGCAGTACTTC
CDR3: CASSLDWTSGYEQYF
D: TRBD2
V: TRBV11-2
J: TRBJ2-7
size: NA

DNA: TGCGCCAGCAGCCTCAGGACTAAAAGCACAGATACGCAGTATTTT
CDR3: CASSLRTKSTDTQYF
D: NA
V: TRBV4-3
J: TRBJ2-3
size: NA

DNA: TGTGCCAGCAGTTACTCCCTAGCGGGAGACGAGCAGTACTTC
CDR3: CASSYSLAGDEQYF
D: TRBD2
V: TRBV6-5
J: TRBJ2-7
size: NA

DNA: TGTGCCAGCAGCTGGGGACAGGGAAATGAGCAGTTCTTC
CDR3: CASSWGQGNEQFF
D: TRBD1
V: TRBV11-3
J: TRBJ2-1
size: NA

DNA: TGCGCCAGCAGCCATACCGGGACACTATCCTACGAGCAGTACTTC
CDR3: CASSHTGTLSYEQYF
D: NA
V: TRBV4-3
J: TRBJ2-7
size: NA

DNA: TGTGCCAGCCACCCCGGGGACACTGAAGCTTTCTTT
CDR3: CASHPGDTEAFF
D: NA
V: TRBV28
J: TRBJ1-1
size: NA

DNA: TGTGCCTGGAGTCCCGGGGGTAGCGCGAGATTCTCCTACGAGCAGTACTTC
CDR3: CAWSPGGSARFSYEQYF
D: NA
V: TRBV30
J: TRBJ2-7
size: few

DNA: TGTGCCAGCAGTACCCCGGGACTAGCAAACGAGCAGTACTTC
CDR3: CASSTPGLANEQYF
D: TRBD2
V: TRBV28
J: TRBJ2-7
size: NA

DNA: TGTGCCAGCAGTTTGTACGGACAGGTGGATGGCTACACCTTC
CDR3: CASSLYGQVDGYTF
D: TRBD1
V: TRBV27
J: TRBJ1-2
size: NA

DNA: TGTGCCAGCGGGCTTAGAAGCGGGGCCGACAGTGAGCAGTACTTC
CDR3: CASGLRSGADSEQYF
D: TRBD2
V: TRBV13
J: TRBJ2-7
size: NA

DNA: TGTGCCAGCAGTTACTCGAACGGGAGTCCGGACGAGCAGTACTTC
CDR3: CASSYSNGSPDEQYF
D: NA
V: TRBV6-6
J: TRBJ2-7
size: NA

DNA: TGTGCCAGCAGTGTCTCGGACAGGGTTCACACAGATACGCAGTATTTT
CDR3: CASSVSDRVHTDTQYF
D: TRBD1
V: TRBV6-4
J: TRBJ2-3
size: NA

DNA: TGTGCCAGCAGCGTAGGGACTAGCGGGTTGTACCAAGAGACCCAGTACTTC
CDR3: CASSVGTSGLYQETQYF
D: TRBD2
V: TRBV9
J: TRBJ2-5
size: NA

DNA: TGTGCCAGCAGCGTAGAGGCCAGGGGCACCGGGGAGCTGTTTTTT
CDR3: CASSVEARGTGELFF
D: NA
V: TRBV9
J: TRBJ2-2
size: NA

DNA: TGTGCCAGCAGGGACAGGGGGCTGTTGGTGACTGAAGCTTTCTTT
CDR3: CASRDRGLLVTEAFF
D: TRBD1
V: TRBV19
J: TRBJ1-1
size: NA

DNA: TGTGCCAGCAGTCAGCGGGAGAGGTCTGGCTACGAGCAGTACTTC
CDR3: CASSQRERSGYEQYF
D: TRBD2
V: TRBV6-1
J: TRBJ2-7
size: few

DNA: TGTGCCAGCAGCTTAGGGCGGGACTCACTGAACACTGAAGCTTTCTTT
CDR3: CASSLGRDSLNTEAFF
D: NA
V: TRBV11-2
J: TRBJ1-1
size: NA

DNA: TGTGCCAGTAGTATCTGGACAGGAGGCGGCTACACCTTC
CDR3: CASSIWTGGGYTF
D: TRBD1
V: TRBV19
J: TRBJ1-2
size: few

DNA: TGTGCCAGCAGCTTGGGGGGCGGGGGGAACTACGAGCAGTACTTC
CDR3: CASSLGGGGNYEQYF
D: TRBD2
V: TRBV5-4
J: TRBJ2-7
size: NA

DNA: TGTGCCAGCAGCGCCTTGGGGACAGGGTCTACAGATACGCAGTATTTT
CDR3: CASSALGTGSTDTQYF
D: TRBD1
V: TRBV9
J: TRBJ2-3
size: NA

DNA: TGTGCCAGCAGCTCCACGTGGGGGGGGCGCGAGGATTACGAGCAGTACTTC
CDR3: CASSSTWGGREDYEQYF
D: NA
V: TRBV11-2
J: TRBJ2-7
size: NA

DNA: TGTGCCAGCAGCCCTTGGCGGGAGGGCCGATTGATGTTCTTC
CDR3: CASSPWREGRLMFF
D: TRBD2
V: TRBV7-2
J: TRBJ2-1
size: NA

DNA: TGTGCCAGCAGCTTAGGGACAGGTACTAACGAGCAGTACTTC
CDR3: CASSLGTGTNEQYF
D: TRBD1
V: TRBV5-4
J: TRBJ2-7
size: NA

DNA: TGTGCCATCAGTGAGTCTCAGGGATTCAATGGCTACACCTTC
CDR3: CAISESQGFNGYTF
D: NA
V: TRBV10-3
J: TRBJ1-2
size: NA

DNA: TGCGCCAGCAGCCCAGGGACAGGGGGCGAATACGAGCAGTACTTC
CDR3: CASSPGTGGEYEQYF
D: TRBD1
V: TRBV4-3
J: TRBJ2-7
size: NA

DNA: TGTGCCAGAAGCTTACTCTTTAGGACAAGTAATGAAAAACTGTTTTTT
CDR3: CARSLLFRTSNEKLFF
D: NA
V: TRBV7-5
J: TRBJ1-4
size: NA

DNA: TGTGCCAGCAGTTCGACAGGTCCAAGGTGGGATGAGCAGTTCTTC
CDR3: CASSSTGPRWDEQFF
D: NA
V: TRBV28
J: TRBJ2-1
size: NA

DNA: TGTGCCAGCAGTATCAGACAGACCGACTATGGCTACACCTTC
CDR3: CASSIRQTDYGYTF
D: NA
V: TRBV7-2
J: TRBJ1-2
size: NA

DNA: TGTGCCAGCAGCTCCTCGACAGGGTCCTACGAGCAGTACTTC
CDR3: CASSSSTGSYEQYF
D: TRBD1
V: TRBV5-5
J: TRBJ2-7
size: NA

DNA: TGCGCCAGGGGAGAGGGGTCTAGCGGGACTAGCACAGATACGCAGTATTTT
CDR3: CARGEGSSGTSTDTQYF
D: TRBD2
V: TRBV23-1
J: TRBJ2-3
size: NA

DNA: TGTGCCAGCAGCTCAATCTTGACTAGTGGCGACACCGGGGAGCTGTTTTTT
CDR3: CASSSILTSGDTGELFF
D: NA
V: TRBV7-2
J: TRBJ2-2
size: NA

DNA: TGTGCCAGCAGTTCCCGGATGAGGTACGAGCAGTACTTC
CDR3: CASSSRMRYEQYF
D: NA
V: TRBV28
J: TRBJ2-7
size: NA

DNA: TGTGCCAGTAGTATAGGGCAGGGGATGGACTACGAGCAGTACTTC
CDR3: CASSIGQGMDYEQYF
D: NA
V: TRBV19
J: TRBJ2-7
size: NA

DNA: TGTGCCTGGAGTGTAATGGGCCGTGGCTACACCTTC
CDR3: CAWSVMGRGYTF
D: NA
V: TRBV30
J: TRBJ1-2
size: NA